This T cell receptor beta chain comes out of a study of blood T cell repertoires in COVID-19. Across the study: COVID-19 samples collected from the United States, Italy and Spain covered acute and convalescent phases.

Unmatched junction bases numbered 6, after V lost 0 bases and J lost 5 bases. CDR3 length: 16 amino acids. Germline values: CDR1 SGHRS, CDR2 YFSETQ. Authors' processing steps: Estimates of nucleated cell counts were drawn from the amplification of reference gene primers. Some clones are missing from TCRdb's copy, which holds only in-frame ones; the method was immunoSEQ multiplex PCR. That table supplies the V and J calls and clone size; D and trimming were determined from the DNA. Here the sample spans about 68,000 clones, more than 60% being singletons. V and J are TRBV5-1 and TRBJ1-4; TRBD1 agrees at 8 bases. The material sequenced was peripheral blood. This TCR derives from a human donor in a cohort sampled during active COVID-19. CDR3 DNA: TGCGCCAGCAGCTTGGGAACGACAGGGGCAAATGAAAAACTGTTTTTT. Translated: CASSLGTTGANEKLFF.